One T cell receptor beta chain is described in this entry. The antigen remains unidentified. At the DNA level, this CDR3 is encoded by other sequences in the same sample as well. This sample was included in a study of shared clonotypes between healthy human individuals. As for the study in general: Those who served as donors were two women and a few men between the ages of 18 and 49. Study-level results: Compared with memory subsets, naive subsets generally had larger estimated richness.

Libraries were prepared by immunoSEQ multiplex PCR; TCRdb keeps only in-frame clonotypes and omits some of them. This sample yields roughly 2.5 million clones, of which more than 80% are seen a single time; about 0.13% belongs to the top ten. The CDR3 spans 12 residues. V gave up 3 bases and J gave up 4 bases, with 3 bases separating them. CDR1 and CDR2 from the germline V gene are SEHNR and FQNEAQ (reference sequence). Sequences were obtained from naive CD4+ T cells sorted from blood. The subset denotes: CD45RA+ positively selected. This TCR came from a man between 18 and 35 years old in good health. The rearrangement links TRBV7-9 to TRBJ2-2; no clear D. CDR3 protein: CASSFSTGELFF. As DNA, the CDR3 is TGTGCCAGCAGCTTTAGCACCGGGGAGCTGTTTTTT.